Described below is a single T cell receptor (beta chain) sequence and its context. Its antigen remains unknown. Semi-nested PCR with Nested Universal Primer A followed constant-region reverse priming of full-length variable regions. TCRdb called the 5' RACE reads again in MiXCR, with one record for every CDR3 protein. The sample consists of 50,000 to 75,000 distinct CDR3 sequences, about 22% of them appearing once. This CDR3 contains 13 residues. V dropped 1 base and J dropped 7 bases, with 8 bases sitting between them. Germline values: CDR1 SGHAT, CDR2 FQNNGV. General study points: Tumor-infiltrating Treg TCR alpha and beta sequences overlapped most with tumor naive CD4+ T cells, then blood naive.

The sequenced sample was memory CD4+ T cells sorted from a lymph node. Documented subset: memory CD4+ T cells, CD4+CD45RO+CD25-. The chain has TRBV11-2 and TRBJ1-5; D not certain. The origin of this receptor is a female donor with breast cancer. Written as DNA, the CDR3 is TGTGCCAGCAGCTTAGCACCCCAGCAGCCCCAGCATTTT. It specifies CASSLAPQQPQHF.